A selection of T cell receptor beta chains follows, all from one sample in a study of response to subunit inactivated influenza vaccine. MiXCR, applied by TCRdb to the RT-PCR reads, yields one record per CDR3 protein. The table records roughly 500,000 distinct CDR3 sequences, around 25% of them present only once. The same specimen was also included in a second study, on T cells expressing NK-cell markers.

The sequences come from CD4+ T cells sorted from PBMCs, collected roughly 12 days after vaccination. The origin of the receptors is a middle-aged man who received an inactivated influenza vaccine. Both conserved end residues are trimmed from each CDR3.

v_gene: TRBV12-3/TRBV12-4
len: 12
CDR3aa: ASSSYSGANVLT

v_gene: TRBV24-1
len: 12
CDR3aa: ATSDSRLNNEQF

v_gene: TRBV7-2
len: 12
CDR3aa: ASSSQVRRDTQY

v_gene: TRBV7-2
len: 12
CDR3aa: ASSLVSENYGYT

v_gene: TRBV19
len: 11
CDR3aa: ASTASSMHTQY

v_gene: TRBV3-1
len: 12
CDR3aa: ASSGIERGIEQF

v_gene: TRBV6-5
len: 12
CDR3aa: ASSYSTGSHGYT

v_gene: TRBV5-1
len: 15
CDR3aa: ASSLASSWPNTGELF

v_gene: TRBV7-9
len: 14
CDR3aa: ASSETRTGNYSPLH

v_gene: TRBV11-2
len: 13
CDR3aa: ASSFFPRSSYEQY

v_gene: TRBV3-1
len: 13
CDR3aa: ASSFLGGGHNEQF

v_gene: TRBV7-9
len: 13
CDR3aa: ASSWGTGPEDTQY

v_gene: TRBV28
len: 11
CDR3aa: ASIIPGSETQY

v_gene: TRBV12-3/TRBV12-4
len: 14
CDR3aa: ASSRQASGTGGELF

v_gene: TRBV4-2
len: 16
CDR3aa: ASSQDNRGMANNSPLH

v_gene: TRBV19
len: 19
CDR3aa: ASSIEGVGYRSTGSPVAQY

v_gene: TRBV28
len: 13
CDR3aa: ASSLRLAGGNTQY

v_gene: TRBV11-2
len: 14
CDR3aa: ASSVLAGGPGGELF

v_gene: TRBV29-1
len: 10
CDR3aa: RARDTLYEQY

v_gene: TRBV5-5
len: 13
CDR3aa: ASSSLAASTDTQY

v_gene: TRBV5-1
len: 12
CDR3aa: ASSLDVISYEQY

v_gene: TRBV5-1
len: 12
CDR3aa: ASRKGVGDETQY

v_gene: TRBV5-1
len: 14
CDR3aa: ASSLGRGRSTDTQY

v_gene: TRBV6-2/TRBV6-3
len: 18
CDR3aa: ASSYQAPSGNYKALYEQY

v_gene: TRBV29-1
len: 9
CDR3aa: SVEIGYEQY

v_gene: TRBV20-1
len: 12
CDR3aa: SASFSGGYNEQF

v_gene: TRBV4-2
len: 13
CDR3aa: ASSQAWGGTDTQY

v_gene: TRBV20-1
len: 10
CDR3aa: SAPPVAAEQF

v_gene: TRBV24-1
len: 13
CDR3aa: ATSVTGGARNEQF

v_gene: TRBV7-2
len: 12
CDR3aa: ASSSTSGAYEQY

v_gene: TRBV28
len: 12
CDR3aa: ASTPTGRGYGYT

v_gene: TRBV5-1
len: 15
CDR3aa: ASSLGRLALDSDTQY

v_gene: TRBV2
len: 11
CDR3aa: AIQGGRGREQY

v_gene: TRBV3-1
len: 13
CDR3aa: ASSHQETKNTEAF

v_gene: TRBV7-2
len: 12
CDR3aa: ASSSYSGNSPLH

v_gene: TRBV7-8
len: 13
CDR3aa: ASSPHGPGGEKLF

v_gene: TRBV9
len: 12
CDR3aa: ASSPRTSGDIQY

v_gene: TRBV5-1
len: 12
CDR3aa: ASSGLGSNEKLF

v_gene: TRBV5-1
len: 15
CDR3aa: ASSLGTSGSNTDTQY

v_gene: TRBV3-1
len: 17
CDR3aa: ASSPRLGLAGGSYNEQF

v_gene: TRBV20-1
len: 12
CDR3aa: SATNQESGNTIY

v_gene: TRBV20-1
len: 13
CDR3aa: SASGTSGGYNEQF

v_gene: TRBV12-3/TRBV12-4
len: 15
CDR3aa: ASTRTRGTWQWDEQF

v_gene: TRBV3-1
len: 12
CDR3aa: ATKGFTGANVLT

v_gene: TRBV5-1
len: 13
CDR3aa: ASSPPGQVLYEQY

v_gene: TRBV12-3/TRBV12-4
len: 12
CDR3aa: ASKGTRWGYGYT

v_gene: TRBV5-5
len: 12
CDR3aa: ASSLRLVSYGYT

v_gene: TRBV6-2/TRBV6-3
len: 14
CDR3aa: ASRRSTQGSTDTQY

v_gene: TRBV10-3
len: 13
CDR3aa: AISGRQGSSYEQY

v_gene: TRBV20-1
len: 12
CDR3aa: SAKPGHNTGELF

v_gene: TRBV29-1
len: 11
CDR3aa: SVGQGITGELF